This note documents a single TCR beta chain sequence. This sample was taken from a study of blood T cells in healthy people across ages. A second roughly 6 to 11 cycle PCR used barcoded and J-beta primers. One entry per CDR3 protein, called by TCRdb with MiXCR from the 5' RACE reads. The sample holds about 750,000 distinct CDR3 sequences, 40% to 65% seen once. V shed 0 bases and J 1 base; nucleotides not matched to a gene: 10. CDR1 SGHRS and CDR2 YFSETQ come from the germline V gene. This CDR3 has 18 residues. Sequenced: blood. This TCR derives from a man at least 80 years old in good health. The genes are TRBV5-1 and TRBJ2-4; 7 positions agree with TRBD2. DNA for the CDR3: TGCGCCAGCAGCTTGGGGGCTAGCGGAGAATATGCCAAAAACATTCAGTACTTC. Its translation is CASSLGASGEYAKNIQYF.